These T cell receptor beta chains were read from a single sample in a study of blood T cell repertoires in COVID-19. The table came from immunoSEQ multiplex PCR; TCRdb's copy has only in-frame clones and leaves some out. This repertoire shows about 44,000 clones, around 80% found once; its top ten account for over 40%. Input material: peripheral blood. These receptors were taken from a human donor in a cohort sampled during active COVID-19. The CDR3 runs from the conserved cysteine through the conserved F or W. The order of the fields is clone size, CDR3 length, V gene, D gene, J gene, CDR3 protein, CDR3 DNA. The D gene is left open where the match is weak. Size tells how often a clone was seen (once, few, many) or the class of an expanded clone, and some rows leave it out.

size: NA
length: 13
V: TRBV12-3/TRBV12-4
D: NA
J: TRBJ2-7
CDR3: CATLKGGVYEQYF
DNA: TGTGCCACCCTAAAGGGAGGCGTCTACGAGCAGTACTTC

size: NA
length: 15
V: TRBV6-5
D: TRBD2
J: TRBJ2-3
CDR3: CASRRTSYLTDTQYF
DNA: TGTGCCAGCAGGAGGACTAGTTACCTCACAGATACGCAGTATTTT

size: once
length: 13
V: TRBV27
D: NA
J: TRBJ2-7
CDR3: CASKIRAEGEQYF
DNA: TGTGCCAGCAAAATAAGGGCAGAGGGCGAGCAGTACTTC

size: NA
length: 15
V: TRBV5-1
D: NA
J: TRBJ1-4
CDR3: CASRGERTTNEKLFF
DNA: TGCGCCAGCAGAGGGGAACGTACAACTAATGAAAAACTGTTTTTT

size: NA
length: 16
V: TRBV4-1
D: TRBD2
J: TRBJ2-3
CDR3: CASSQDLGGGQDTQYF
DNA: TGCGCCAGCAGCCAAGATCTCGGGGGGGGCCAAGATACGCAGTATTTT

size: NA
length: 16
V: TRBV7-9
D: NA
J: TRBJ2-3
CDR3: CASSRRMRRSTDTQYF
DNA: TGTGCCAGCAGCCGCAGAATGAGGCGAAGCACAGATACGCAGTATTTT

size: NA
length: 17
V: TRBV5-8
D: TRBD2
J: TRBJ2-1
CDR3: CASSRRLAGGSKNEQFF
DNA: TGTGCCAGCAGCCGGAGACTAGCGGGGGGCTCTAAAAATGAGCAGTTCTTC

size: NA
length: 15
V: TRBV19
D: TRBD2
J: TRBJ2-2
CDR3: CASSPGLAPTGELFF
DNA: TGTGCCAGTTCGCCGGGACTAGCCCCCACCGGGGAGCTGTTTTTT

size: NA
length: 14
V: TRBV18
D: NA
J: TRBJ1-1
CDR3: CASSATERDTEAFF
DNA: TGTGCCAGCTCAGCGACAGAAAGGGATACTGAAGCTTTCTTT

size: NA
length: 13
V: TRBV7-3
D: NA
J: TRBJ1-5
CDR3: CASSQSGNQPQHF
DNA: TGTGCCAGCAGCCAAAGCGGGAATCAGCCCCAGCATTTT

size: NA
length: 16
V: TRBV4-1
D: NA
J: TRBJ2-1
CDR3: CASSQDFTNPYNEQFF
DNA: TGCGCCAGCAGCCAAGATTTCACAAACCCATACAATGAGCAGTTCTTC

size: NA
length: 14
V: TRBV5-5
D: TRBD1
J: TRBJ1-6
CDR3: CASSLDRGESPLHF
DNA: TGTGCCAGCAGCTTGGACAGGGGAGAGTCACCCCTCCACTTT

size: NA
length: 12
V: TRBV21-1
D: NA
J: TRBJ2-1
CDR3: CAPIPGVNEQFF
DNA: TGTGCCCCCATCCCAGGGGTCAATGAGCAGTTCTTC

size: NA
length: 17
V: TRBV7-9
D: NA
J: TRBJ2-3
CDR3: CASSPTQGVGHTDTQYF
DNA: TGTGCCAGCAGCCCAACTCAAGGGGTCGGTCACACAGATACGCAGTATTTT

size: NA
length: 16
V: TRBV7-2
D: NA
J: TRBJ1-5
CDR3: CASSLVGGMSNQPQHF
DNA: TGTGCCAGCAGCTTAGTCGGGGGGATGAGCAATCAGCCCCAGCATTTT

size: NA
length: 12
V: TRBV12-3/TRBV12-4
D: NA
J: TRBJ2-7
CDR3: CASSLLVYEQYF
DNA: TGTGCCAGCAGTTTATTAGTCTACGAGCAGTACTTC

size: NA
length: 18
V: TRBV11-2
D: NA
J: TRBJ2-6
CDR3: CASSLARGFYSGANVLTF
DNA: TGTGCCAGCAGCTTAGCTCGGGGTTTTTACTCTGGGGCCAACGTCCTGACTTTC

size: NA
length: 17
V: TRBV9
D: NA
J: TRBJ2-5
CDR3: CASSVGPTGGGLETQYF
DNA: TGTGCCAGCAGCGTAGGCCCTACTGGGGGGGGCCTCGAGACCCAGTACTTC

size: NA
length: 14
V: TRBV24-1
D: NA
J: TRBJ1-5
CDR3: CATSDLYSNQPQHF
DNA: TGTGCCACCAGTGACTTATATAGCAATCAGCCCCAGCATTTT

size: NA
length: 15
V: TRBV7-9
D: NA
J: TRBJ1-1
CDR3: CASSPAGRPNTEAFF
DNA: TGTGCCAGCAGCCCCGCGGGACGCCCGAACACTGAAGCTTTCTTT

size: NA
length: 11
V: TRBV6-2/TRBV6-3
D: NA
J: TRBJ1-2
CDR3: CASGQGTSYTF
DNA: TGTGCCAGCGGCCAGGGGACAAGCTACACCTTC

size: NA
length: 11
V: TRBV20-1
D: TRBD1
J: TRBJ2-1
CDR3: CSASSGTGPVF
DNA: TGCAGTGCTAGTTCTGGGACAGGGCCGGTCTTC

size: NA
length: 18
V: TRBV6-2/TRBV6-3
D: NA
J: TRBJ1-4
CDR3: CASSYSFRGTRTNEKLFF
DNA: TGTGCCAGCAGTTACTCTTTCCGTGGGACAAGGACGAATGAAAAACTGTTTTTT

size: NA
length: 16
V: TRBV5-4
D: TRBD2
J: TRBJ2-3
CDR3: CASSLKTSASTDTQYF
DNA: TGTGCCAGCAGCTTAAAGACTAGCGCTAGCACAGATACGCAGTATTTT

size: NA
length: 13
V: TRBV5-1
D: NA
J: TRBJ2-5
CDR3: CASSLQGWETQYF
DNA: TGCGCCAGCAGCCTACAGGGTTGGGAGACCCAGTACTTC